The table lists the clone carrying this T cell receptor (beta chain) with a count of one. No antigen is known for it. The data were taken from a study of OX40 agonist ivuxolimab in advanced cancers. Study overall: Recorded diagnoses for dose-escalation patients were hepatocellular carcinoma, melanoma, renal cell or head and neck cancer.

With 3 bases clipped from V and 1 base from J, the junction kept 2 bases outside the gene matches. The CDR3 sequence is 14 residues long. CDR1 and CDR2 from the germline V gene are SGHNT and YYREEE (reference sequence). Whole-study results and caveats: Low normalized T-cell clonal expansion was also seen in some nonresponders. The study found that CD8+ T cells averaged more expanded clones than CD4+.

The data were produced by immunoSEQ multiplex PCR, yet TCRdb's version contains in-frame clones alone and is incomplete. In the table there are approximately 45,000 clones, approximately 90% of which are singletons. This clonotype originated in an adult with an advanced solid tumor such as melanoma, head and neck, liver or kidney cancer. The rearrangement uses TRBV5-4 and TRBJ2-5, with 8 nucleotides matching TRBD2. Specimen: CD4+ or CD8+ T cells sorted from blood, collected in a trial of the OX40 agonist ivuxolimab. The CDR3 DNA reads as TGTGCCAGCAGCTCTGGGACTAGCCAAGAGACCCAGTACTTC. Amino acid sequence: CASSSGTSQETQYF.